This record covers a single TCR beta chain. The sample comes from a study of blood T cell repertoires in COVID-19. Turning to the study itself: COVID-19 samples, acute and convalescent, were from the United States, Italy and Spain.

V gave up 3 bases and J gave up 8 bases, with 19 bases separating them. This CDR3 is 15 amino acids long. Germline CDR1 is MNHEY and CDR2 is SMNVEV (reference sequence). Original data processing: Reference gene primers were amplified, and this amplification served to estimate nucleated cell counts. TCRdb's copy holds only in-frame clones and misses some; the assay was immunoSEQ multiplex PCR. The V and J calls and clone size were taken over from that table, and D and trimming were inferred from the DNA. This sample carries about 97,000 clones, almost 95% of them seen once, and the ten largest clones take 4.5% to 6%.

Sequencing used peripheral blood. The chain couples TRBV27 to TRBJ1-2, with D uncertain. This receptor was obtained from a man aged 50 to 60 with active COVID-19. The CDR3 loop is CASSFYAGDRGGYTF. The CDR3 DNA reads TGTGCCAGCAGTTTTTACGCCGGGGATAGAGGAGGCTACACCTTC.